The present T cell receptor beta chain was sequenced within a study of T cell responses to AZD1222 COVID-19 vaccine. The V and J ends lost 5 bases and 1 base respectively, with 14 bases between them. CDR1 is MNHEY and CDR2 is SMNVEV in the germline V gene (reference sequence). The CDR3 consists of 15 residues. Notes on this clone: Its antigen remains unknown.

Notes on the study in general: There were mostly white British donors and more females than males, and clonal diversity was possibly underestimated.

This table comes from immunoSEQ multiplex PCR, and its TCRdb copy is limited to in-frame clones, with some not included. The sample lists about 94,000 clones, about 85% occurring once. Second-dose timings of about 4 or about 12 weeks were pooled. The sequence was obtained from an adult who received the AZD1222 COVID-19 vaccine. This chain joins TRBV27 and TRBJ1-1, with D possibly matching TRBD1 (6 bases). Sequencing was performed on peripheral blood, taken 28 days after the second AZD1222 dose. CDR3 coding DNA: TGTGCCAGCAGTGCCCGCAGGGGAGGGAACACTGAAGCTTTCTTT. Residues: CASSARRGGNTEAFF.